This T cell receptor (beta chain) was found in a study of long-term antiretroviral therapy in people with HIV. Study-level findings and limits: The repertoire was dominated at all time points by clones expanded before ART. An increase in diversity followed ART, yet levels stayed below transplant donor controls. Collection spanned 2004 to 2017; ART regimens may be less effective than current ones.

Turning to this clone: The antigen is not known.

Going into DNA extraction, samples held about 0.95-10 million cryopreserved PBMC. Running of the v3.0 immunoSEQ assay took place at survey level. Profiling relied on immunoSEQ multiplex PCR, and the TCRdb table lists in-frame clones only, not all of them. The table includes fewer than 30,000 clones, about four fifths detected once. CDR1 and CDR2 from the germline V gene are MNHNS and SASEGT. Deletions cut 1 base from V and 6 bases from J, with 10 bases between. The CDR3 is 13 amino acids. Sequencing was performed on unsorted PBMCs, taken 1.1 years before starting antiretroviral therapy. The receptor was isolated from a woman in her 30s with HIV. The chain employs TRBV6-1 and TRBJ2-7; D ambiguous. The DNA for the CDR3 is TGTGCCAGCAGTGAAGGGGATAGGAGCGAGCAGTACGTC. Protein sequence: CASSEGDRSEQYV.